A single sample is the source of the 18 T cell receptor beta chains below, sequenced in a study of CD8+ T cells in alopecia areata. Regarding treatment: oral pan-JAK inhibitor, 5-10 mg twice daily. Extracted from the samples, RNA was reverse transcribed into cDNA to serve as the sequencing template. This table comes from immunoSEQ multiplex PCR, and its TCRdb copy is limited to in-frame clones, with some not included. Of 200,000 to 250,000 clones in the sample, under 40% were seen once. Sequencing used CD4+ T cells sorted from blood, obtained at approximately week 30, from a patient treated with tofacitinib. The source is a human donor with alopecia areata.

This clone was counted only a few times. The V call is TRBV29-1, the J call TRBJ1-5, with 7 bases fitting TRBD1. This CDR3 has 15 residues. J lost 2 bases, V lost 5 bases, and 9 bases had no gene match. Germline values: CDR1 SQVTM, CDR2 ANQGSEA. CDR3 DNA: TGCAGCGTTATGACAGGGTGGGGTCGCAATCAGCCCCAGCATTTT. It encodes CSVMTGWGRNQPQHF.

V usage is TRBV6-5 and J usage is TRBJ2-7; 7 positions agree with TRBD2. This CDR3 is built from 15 residues. The germline CDR1 and CDR2 sequences are MNHEY and SVGAGI. The J segment lost 2 bases and the V segment lost 0 bases, leaving 4 bases of the junction unmatched. CDR3 region: CASSYSGGIAYEQYF. CDR3 DNA sequence: TGTGCCAGCAGTTACTCCGGGGGGATTGCCTACGAGCAGTACTTC.

The rearrangement uses TRBV30 and TRBJ1-5, with 7 nucleotides matching TRBD1. This CDR3 has 15 amino acids. Germline CDR1 is GTSNPN and CDR2 is SVGIG (reference sequence). V lost 2 bases, J lost 2 bases, and 6 bases stayed unmatched. The CDR3 coding sequence is TGTGCCTGGAGTCCCCACACAGGGGGCAATCAGCCCCAGCATTTT. Its translation is CAWSPHTGGNQPQHF.

The chain recombines TRBV11-2 with TRBJ2-3, with a possible D match to TRBD2 (6 bases). This CDR3 comprises 16 residues. V was clipped by 1 base and J by 0 bases, with 11 bases between them. CDR1 and CDR2 from the germline V gene are SGHAT and FQNNGV. The CDR3, as DNA: TGTGCCAGCAGCTTAGGGACTACCCTTAGCACAGATACGCAGTATTTT. Its translation is CASSLGTTLSTDTQYF.

The rearrangement joins TRBV27 to TRBJ1-5; possible D gene TRBD1, 5 bases. V shed 3 bases and J shed 5 bases, with 8 bases lying between them. This CDR3 has 13 residues. The germline CDR1 and CDR2 sequences are MNHEY and SMNVEV (reference sequence). The CDR3 bases are TGTGCCAGCAGTTTTGGCAGGGATCAGCCCCAGCATTTT. It specifies CASSFGRDQPQHF.

V is TRBV5-1 and J is TRBJ1-2, with D unresolved. The V end was cut by 0 bases, the J end by 0 bases, with 12 bases between. The V gene's germline CDR1 is SGHRS and CDR2 YFSETQ. The CDR3 runs 16 residues. This CDR3 reads CASSLAIAGSNYGYTF. CDR3 bases: TGCGCCAGCAGCTTGGCGATAGCTGGATCTAACTATGGCTACACCTTC.

This clone was seen a handful of times. The chain uses TRBV2 and TRBJ1-2; no reliable D call. Trimming pared 6 bases from V and 4 bases from J, leaving 12 bases between. The length of the CDR3 is 13 residues. Looked up from germline, CDR1 is SNHLY and CDR2 is FYNNEI. CDR3 nucleotide sequence: TGTGCCAGCAGAGCGGGCAGCCTCTATGGCTACACCTTC. Encoded protein: CASRAGSLYGYTF.

J is TRBJ2-7 and V is TRBV6-5, with D unclear. Trimming cost V 2 bases and J 2 bases, with 10 bases left between them. CDR3 length: 14 residues. Germline CDR1 is MNHEY and CDR2 is SVGAGI. The chain's CDR3 is CASSYGRDAYEQYF. The CDR3, as DNA: TGTGCCAGCAGTTACGGCCGCGATGCCTACGAGCAGTACTTC.

This clone has only a few counts. The CDR3 here is CASSPGTADNSPLHF. The DNA for the CDR3 is TGTGCCAGCTCACCCGGGACAGCCGATAATTCACCCCTCCACTTT. The V and J genes are TRBV18 and TRBJ1-6; the match to TRBD1 covers 7 bases. Germline CDR1 is KGHSH and CDR2 is LQKENI. The CDR3 runs 15 residues. Unmatched junction bases numbered 4, after V lost 3 bases and J lost 5 bases. The full variable domain, in which reference TRBV18 and TRBJ1-6 provide the parts outside the CDR3, is NAGVMQNPRHLVRRRGQEARLRCSPMKGHSHVYWYRQLPEEGLKFMVYLQKENIIDESGMPKERFSAEFPKEGPSILRIQQVVRGDSAAYFCASSPGTADNSPLHFGNGTRLTVT.

This clone was picked up a small number of times. This sequence joins TRBV29-1 and TRBJ1-5; TRBD1 is a possible D gene (6 bases). The V and J ends lost 5 bases and 3 bases respectively, with 11 bases between them. Germline V lookup: CDR1 SQVTM, CDR2 ANQGSEA. CDR3 length: 13 residues. The CDR3 region has the DNA TGCAGCGTTTCGGCAGGGGACAATCAGCCCCAGCATTTT. It yields the protein CSVSAGDNQPQHF.

The sample holds a few counts of this clone. The genes are TRBV19 and TRBJ2-3; possible D gene TRBD2, 6 bases. V lost 4 bases to trimming and J lost 5 bases, with 10 bases between them. The CDR3 has 13 amino acids. The germline CDR1 and CDR2 sequences are LNHDA and SQIVND (reference sequence). For the CDR3, the DNA is TGTGCCAGTAGTACCCAGGGAGGAGATACGCAGTATTTT. It is translated as CASSTQGGDTQYF.

This clone was picked up one time. The V and J genes are TRBV6-5 and TRBJ2-4; 7 bases line up with TRBD1. The CDR3 sequence is 15 residues long. Trimming took 4 bases from V and 2 from J; bases not matched to a gene: 5. Per the germline V gene, CDR1 is MNHEY and CDR2 is SVGAGI. The CDR3 DNA reads as TGTGCCAGCAGTTCTGCAGGGGGTACCAAAAACATTCAGTACTTC. Its protein is CASSSAGGTKNIQYF.

This clone has only a few counts. The J gene is TRBJ2-6, the V gene TRBV2; perhaps TRBD1 as D (6 bases). The CDR3 extends over 15 amino acids. Germline loops: CDR1 SNHLY, CDR2 FYNNEI. Deletions cut 5 bases from V and 3 bases from J, with 11 bases between. CDR3 DNA sequence: TGTGCCAGCAGTCTGGGGGCATTTGGGGCCAACGTCCTGACTTTC. Protein: CASSLGAFGANVLTF.

This clone was counted between two and nine times. The chain recombines TRBV5-5 with TRBJ1-1, with D possibly being TRBD1 (6 bases). The CDR3 runs to 15 residues. Germline CDR1 is SGHKS and CDR2 is YYEKEE (reference sequence). Trimming took 0 bases from V and 0 from J, leaving 9 bases between them. The CDR3 reads CASSLAGAMNTEAFF. The CDR3 DNA reads as TGTGCCAGCAGCTTGGCAGGGGCCATGAACACTGAAGCTTTCTTT.

This chain joins TRBV29-1 and TRBJ1-2; D is undetermined. CDR1 is SQVTM, CDR2 ANQGSEA, per germline. V gave up 8 bases and J gave up 6 bases, with 19 bases separating them. The CDR3 contains 13 residues. CDR3 DNA: TGCAGCATCTCGACAACTATGTGGGATGGCTACACCTTC. Translation gives CSISTTMWDGYTF.

The V and J genes are TRBV29-1 and TRBJ1-1; D uncertain. V shed 6 bases and J shed 0 bases, with 20 bases lying between them. CDR1 and CDR2 from the germline V gene are SQVTM and ANQGSEA. CDR3 length equals 16 residues. CDR3 sequence: CSVRSRLRALNTEAFF. CDR3 DNA sequence: TGCAGCGTACGGAGTCGGTTACGGGCCCTGAACACTGAAGCTTTCTTT.

The rearrangement links TRBV5-1 to TRBJ1-1, with D unclear. Germline values: CDR1 SGHRS, CDR2 YFSETQ. This CDR3 has 12 residues. Trimming shortened V by 0 bases and J by 6 bases, and 6 bases separated the two germline ends. The CDR3 bases are TGCGCCAGCAGCTTGGACAAGGCTGAAGCTTTCTTT. Its protein product is CASSLDKAEAFF.

V usage is TRBV29-1 and J usage is TRBJ1-2, with unresolved D. The CDR3 runs to 12 residues. Germline V gives CDR1 SQVTM, CDR2 ANQGSEA. Trimming removed 3 bases at V and 8 bases at J, with 13 bases between. CDR3 nucleotides: TGCAGCGTTGAGTTCTCCGCGCGCGGCTACACCTTC. Amino acids: CSVEFSARGYTF.